Listed here is a single TCR beta chain. Its antigen is unidentified. A multiplex PCR was run with 60 Vbeta primers and 13 Jbeta primers. Authors' methods: Later, 80 million or so unique TCR beta chains were counted in an analysis, and roughly 11 million of them were shared. Clones were sequenced by immunoSEQ multiplex PCR, and TCRdb holds only the in-frame ones, with some missing. Clone size and the V and J calls come from that table; the DNA yielded D and trimming. The table shows under 150,000 clones, with about two thirds occurring only once. This sample was included in a study of cytomegalovirus exposure and HLA in healthy donors. V was shortened by 2 bases and J by 2 bases, with 9 bases between the two germline ends. CDR1 is LNHDA and CDR2 is SQIVND in the germline V gene (reference sequence). The CDR3 runs to 14 residues. General study findings and limits: Later analysis identified several of the most significant clusters that appeared linked to common viral pathogens.

Material: PBMCs. The chain links TRBV19 to TRBJ1-1; weak D call: TRBD1 (6 bases). The TCR was taken from a woman aged 55 to 70 in good health and CMV-seropositive. The DNA for the CDR3 is TGTGCCAGTAGTATACTGGGGGCAAACACTGAAGCTTTCTTT. Amino acid sequence: CASSILGANTEAFF.